This T cell receptor beta chain was observed in a study of blood T cell repertoires in COVID-19. Study as a whole: Spain, Italy and the United States supplied samples that represented acute and convalescent COVID-19.

Recruited during active infection, patients (from Seattle) were subsequently followed longitudinally. Assay: immunoSEQ multiplex PCR; the TCRdb copy retains only in-frame clones and omits some. This sample has under 200,000 clones, with just under 85% found just once. This clone was detected only a few times. The origin of this receptor is a woman older than 75 with COVID-19, enrolled during active disease. Source material: peripheral blood.

Written as DNA, the CDR3 is TGTGCCAGCAGTTTATGGAGCGGGGGGTCCTACGAGCAGTACTTC. Its translation is CASSLWSGGSYEQYF. The rearrangement uses TRBV27 and TRBJ2-7; 9 bases map to TRBD2. Germline V CDR1 and CDR2: MNHEY, SMNVEV (reference sequence). Trimming at V came to 1 base and at J to 1 base, leaving 2 bases not matched to a gene. The CDR3 totals 15 residues.